This T cell receptor (beta chain) is from a study of shared T cell receptors in the human thymus. Germline lookup yields CDR1 SEHNR and CDR2 FQNEAQ (reference sequence). The CDR3 consists of 15 residues. The V end lost 8 bases, the J end lost 6 bases, and 19 bases lay between the germline ends. This table comes from immunoSEQ multiplex PCR, and its TCRdb copy is limited to in-frame clones, with some not included. The sample includes hundreds of thousands of clones, over 90% of them seen just once. Sequenced: thymocytes. The clonotype was recovered from a human donor. The chain couples TRBV7-9 to TRBJ2-2; D is possibly TRBD2 (7 bases). DNA for the CDR3: TGTGCCAGCGGGGAGGGGGAGTTAGCAGCCGGGGAGCTGTTTTTT. Protein sequence: CASGEGELAAGELFF. Combining the CDR3 with reference TRBV7-9 and TRBJ2-2 gives the whole variable domain DTGVSQNPRHKITKRGQNVTFRCDPISEHNRLYWYRQTLGQGPEFLTYFQNEAQLEKSRLLSDRFSAERPKGSFSTLEIQRTEQGDSAMYLCASGEGELAAGELFFGEGSRLTVL.